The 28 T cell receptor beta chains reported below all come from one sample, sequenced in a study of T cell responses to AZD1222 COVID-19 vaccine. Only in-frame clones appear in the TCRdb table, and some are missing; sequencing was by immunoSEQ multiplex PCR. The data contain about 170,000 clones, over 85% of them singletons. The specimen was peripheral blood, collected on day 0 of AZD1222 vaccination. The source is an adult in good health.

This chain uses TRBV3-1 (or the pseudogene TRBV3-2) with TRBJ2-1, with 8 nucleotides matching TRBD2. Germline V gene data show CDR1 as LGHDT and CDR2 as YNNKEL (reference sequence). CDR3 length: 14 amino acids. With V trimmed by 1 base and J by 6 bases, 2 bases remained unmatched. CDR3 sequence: CASSQVGTSNEQFF. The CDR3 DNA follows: TGTGCCAGCAGCCAAGTGGGGACTAGCAATGAGCAGTTCTTC.

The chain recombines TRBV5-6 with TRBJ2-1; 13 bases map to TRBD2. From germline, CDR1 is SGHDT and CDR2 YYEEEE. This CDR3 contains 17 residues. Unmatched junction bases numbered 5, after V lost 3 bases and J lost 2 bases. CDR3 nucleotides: TGTGCCAGCAGCTCGACGGGACTAGCGGGACCCTACAATGAGCAGTTCTTC. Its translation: CASSSTGLAGPYNEQFF.

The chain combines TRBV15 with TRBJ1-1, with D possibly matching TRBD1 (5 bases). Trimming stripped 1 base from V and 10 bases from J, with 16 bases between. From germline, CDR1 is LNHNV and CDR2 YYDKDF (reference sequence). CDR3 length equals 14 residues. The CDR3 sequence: CATSRAGEGSVAFF. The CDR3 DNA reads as TGTGCCACCAGCAGAGCCGGGGAGGGGTCCGTAGCTTTCTTT.

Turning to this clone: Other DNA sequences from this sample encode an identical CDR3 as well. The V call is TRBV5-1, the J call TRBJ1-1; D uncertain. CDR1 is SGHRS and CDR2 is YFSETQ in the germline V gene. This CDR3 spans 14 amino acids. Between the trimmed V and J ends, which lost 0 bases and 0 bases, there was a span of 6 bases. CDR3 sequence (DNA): TGCGCCAGCAGCTTGGAGGGAATGAACACTGAAGCTTTCTTT. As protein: CASSLEGMNTEAFF.

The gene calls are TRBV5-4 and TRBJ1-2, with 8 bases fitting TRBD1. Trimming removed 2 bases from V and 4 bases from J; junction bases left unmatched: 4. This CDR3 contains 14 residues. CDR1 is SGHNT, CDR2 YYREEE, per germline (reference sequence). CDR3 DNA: TGTGCCAGCAGCTTCGGTGGACAGGGCTATGGCTACACCTTC. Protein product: CASSFGGQGYGYTF.

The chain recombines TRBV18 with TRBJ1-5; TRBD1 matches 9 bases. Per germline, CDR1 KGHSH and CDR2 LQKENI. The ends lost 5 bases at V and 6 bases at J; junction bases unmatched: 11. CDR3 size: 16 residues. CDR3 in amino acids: CASSISGQGIGQPQHF. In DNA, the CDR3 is TGTGCCAGCTCAATTTCGGGACAGGGTATCGGTCAGCCCCAGCATTTT. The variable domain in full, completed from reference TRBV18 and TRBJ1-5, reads NAGVMQNPRHLVRRRGQEARLRCSPMKGHSHVYWYRQLPEEGLKFMVYLQKENIIDESGMPKERFSAEFPKEGPSILRIQQVVRGDSAAYFCASSISGQGIGQPQHFGDGTRLSIL.

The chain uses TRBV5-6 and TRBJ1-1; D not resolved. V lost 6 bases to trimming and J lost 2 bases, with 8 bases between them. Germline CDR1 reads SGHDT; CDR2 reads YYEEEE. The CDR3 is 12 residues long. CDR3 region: CASTHINTEAFF. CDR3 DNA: TGTGCCAGCACCCACATAAACACTGAAGCTTTCTTT.

CDR3 residues: CASSDVASGYNEQFF. Here the CDR3 DNA reads TGTGCCAGCAGTGACGTGGCTAGCGGTTACAATGAGCAGTTCTTC. The chain combines TRBV6-4 with TRBJ2-1; 7 bases are a match to TRBD2. The CDR3 extends over 15 amino acids. V lost 2 bases, J lost 4 bases, and 5 bases stayed unmatched. Germline V CDR1 and CDR2: MRHNA, SNTAGT.

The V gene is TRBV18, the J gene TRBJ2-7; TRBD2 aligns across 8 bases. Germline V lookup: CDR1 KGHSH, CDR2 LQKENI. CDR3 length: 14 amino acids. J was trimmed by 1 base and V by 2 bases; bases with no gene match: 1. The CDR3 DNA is TGTGCCAGCTCACCAGGCGGGAGGTCCTACGAGCAGTACTTC. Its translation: CASSPGGRSYEQYF.

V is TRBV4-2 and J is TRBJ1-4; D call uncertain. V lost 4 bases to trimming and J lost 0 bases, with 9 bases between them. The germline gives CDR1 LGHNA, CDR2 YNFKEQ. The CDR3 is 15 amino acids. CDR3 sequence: CASSRESATNEKLFF. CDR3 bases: TGTGCCAGCAGCCGAGAAAGTGCAACTAATGAAAAACTGTTTTTT.

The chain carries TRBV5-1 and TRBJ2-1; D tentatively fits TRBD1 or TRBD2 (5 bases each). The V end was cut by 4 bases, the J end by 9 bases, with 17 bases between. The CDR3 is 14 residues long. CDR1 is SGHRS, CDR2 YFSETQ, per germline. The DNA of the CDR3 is TGCGCCAGCAGCCTACGGGGCGCTTTTGCTGAGCAGTTCTTC. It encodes CASSLRGAFAEQFF.

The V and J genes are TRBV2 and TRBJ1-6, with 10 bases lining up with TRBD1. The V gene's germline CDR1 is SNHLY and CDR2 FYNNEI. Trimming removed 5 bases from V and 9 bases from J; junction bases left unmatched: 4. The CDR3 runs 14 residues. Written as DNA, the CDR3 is TGTGCCAGCAGTCCGGGACAGGGGCGTTCACCCCTCCACTTT. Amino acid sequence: CASSPGQGRSPLHF.

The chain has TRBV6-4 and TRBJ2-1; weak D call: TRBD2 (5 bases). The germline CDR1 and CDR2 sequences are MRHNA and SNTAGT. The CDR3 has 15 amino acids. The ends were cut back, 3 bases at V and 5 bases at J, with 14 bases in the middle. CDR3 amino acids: CASSERVGRHNEQFF. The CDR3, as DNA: TGTGCCAGCAGTGAGAGGGTAGGACGGCACAATGAGCAGTTCTTC.

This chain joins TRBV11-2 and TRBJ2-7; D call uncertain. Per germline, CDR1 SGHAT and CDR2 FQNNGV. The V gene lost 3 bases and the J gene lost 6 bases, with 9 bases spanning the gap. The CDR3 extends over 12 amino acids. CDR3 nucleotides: TGTGCCAGCAGCTTTCTAGTAGGCGAGCAGTACTTC. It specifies CASSFLVGEQYF. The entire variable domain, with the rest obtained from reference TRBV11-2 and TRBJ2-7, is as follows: EAGVAQSPRYKIIEKRQSVAFWCNPISGHATLYWYQQILGQGPKLLIQFQNNGVVDDSQLPKDRFSAERLKGVDSTLKIQPAKLEDSAVYLCASSFLVGEQYFGPGTRLTVT.

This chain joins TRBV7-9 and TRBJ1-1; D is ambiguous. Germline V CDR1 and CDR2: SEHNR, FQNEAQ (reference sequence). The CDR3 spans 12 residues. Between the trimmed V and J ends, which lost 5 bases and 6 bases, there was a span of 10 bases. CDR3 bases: TGTGCCAGCAGCCTAGGACCCGCTGAAGCTTTCTTT. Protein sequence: CASSLGPAEAFF.

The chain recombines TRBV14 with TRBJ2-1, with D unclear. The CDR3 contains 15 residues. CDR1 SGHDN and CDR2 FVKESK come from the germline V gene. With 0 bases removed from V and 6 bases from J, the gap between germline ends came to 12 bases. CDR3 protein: CASSQDRLPLNEQFF. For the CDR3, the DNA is TGTGCCAGCAGCCAAGACCGGCTGCCCCTCAATGAGCAGTTCTTC.

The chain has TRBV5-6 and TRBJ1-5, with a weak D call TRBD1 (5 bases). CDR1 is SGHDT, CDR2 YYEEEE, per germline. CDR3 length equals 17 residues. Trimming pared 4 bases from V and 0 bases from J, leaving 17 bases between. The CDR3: CASSLGPSQVSNQPQHF. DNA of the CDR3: TGTGCCAGCAGCCTGGGGCCCTCACAAGTTAGCAATCAGCCCCAGCATTTT.

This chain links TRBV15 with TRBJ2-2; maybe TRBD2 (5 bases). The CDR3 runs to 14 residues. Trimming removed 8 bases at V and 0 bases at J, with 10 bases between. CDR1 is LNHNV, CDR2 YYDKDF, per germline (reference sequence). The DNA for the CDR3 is TGTGCCACCCCCGCGGGCCCGAACACCGGGGAGCTGTTTTTT. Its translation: CATPAGPNTGELFF.

CDR3 in DNA: TGTGCCAGCAGTGAGGGGGGACAAACTAATCAGCCCCAGCATTTT. It codes for CASSEGGQTNQPQHF. The chain joins TRBV2 to TRBJ1-5; D might be TRBD1 (6 bases). The germline CDR1 and CDR2 sequences are SNHLY and FYNNEI. This CDR3 is 15 amino acids long. Trimming removed 3 bases from V and 4 bases from J, with 13 bases in between.

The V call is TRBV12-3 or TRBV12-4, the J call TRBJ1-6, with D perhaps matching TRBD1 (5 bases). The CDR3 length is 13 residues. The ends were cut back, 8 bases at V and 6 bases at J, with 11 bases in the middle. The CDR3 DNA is TGTGCCAGCCAGGGACTCGCTAATTCACCCCTCCACTTT. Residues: CASQGLANSPLHF.

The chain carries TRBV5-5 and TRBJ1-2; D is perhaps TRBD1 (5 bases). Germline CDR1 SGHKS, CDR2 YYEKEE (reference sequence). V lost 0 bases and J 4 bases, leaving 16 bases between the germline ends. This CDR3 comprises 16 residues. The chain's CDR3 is CASSLEEQGLGYGYTF. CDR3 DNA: TGTGCCAGCAGCTTGGAGGAGCAGGGACTCGGCTATGGCTACACCTTC.

The CDR3 nucleotides are TGTGCCTGGAGTGTAGGGGTTAACACTGAAGCTTTCTTT. Protein product: CAWSVGVNTEAFF. The J gene is TRBJ1-1, the V gene TRBV30, with D perhaps matching TRBD1 (5 bases). Germline CDR1 reads GTSNPN; CDR2 reads SVGIG (reference sequence). The CDR3 is made up of 13 amino acids. The V gene lost 0 bases and the J gene lost 2 bases, with 7 bases spanning the gap.

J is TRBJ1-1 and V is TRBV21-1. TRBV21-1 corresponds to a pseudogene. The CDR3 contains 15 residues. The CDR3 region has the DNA TGTGCCAGCAGCCCCCGCGGAGGGGAGGGCACTGAAGCTTTCTTT. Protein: CASSPRGGEGTEAFF.

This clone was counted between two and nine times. The CDR3 here is CATSKGQGTEAFF. DNA of the CDR3: TGTGCCACCAGCAAAGGACAGGGGACTGAAGCTTTCTTT. The gene calls are TRBV15 and TRBJ1-1, with 9 bases identical to TRBD1. Germline assignment: CDR1 LNHNV and CDR2 YYDKDF (reference sequence). The length of the CDR3 is 13 residues. Trimming at V came to 4 bases and at J to 5 bases, leaving 2 bases not matched to a gene.

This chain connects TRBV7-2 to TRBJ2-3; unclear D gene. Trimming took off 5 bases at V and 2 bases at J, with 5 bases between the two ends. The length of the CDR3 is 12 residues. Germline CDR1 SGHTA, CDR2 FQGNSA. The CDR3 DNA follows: TGTGCCAGCAGCGCGGACACAGATACGCAGTATTTT. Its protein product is CASSADTDTQYF.

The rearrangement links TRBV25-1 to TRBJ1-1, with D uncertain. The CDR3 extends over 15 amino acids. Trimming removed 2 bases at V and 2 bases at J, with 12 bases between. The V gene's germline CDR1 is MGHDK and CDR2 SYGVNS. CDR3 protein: CASSEEGEGNTEAFF. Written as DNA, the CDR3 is TGTGCCAGCAGTGAAGAGGGTGAAGGTAACACTGAAGCTTTCTTT.

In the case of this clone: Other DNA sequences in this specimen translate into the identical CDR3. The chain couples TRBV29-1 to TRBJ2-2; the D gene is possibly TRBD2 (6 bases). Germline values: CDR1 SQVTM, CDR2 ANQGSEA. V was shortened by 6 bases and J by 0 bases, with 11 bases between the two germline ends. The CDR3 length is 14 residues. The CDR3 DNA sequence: TGCAGCGTGGGGGGACTTGCGAACACCGGGGAGCTGTTTTTT. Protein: CSVGGLANTGELFF.

The CDR3 loop reads CASSYRQAYEQYF. In nucleotides, the CDR3 is TGTGCCAGCAGTTACAGACAGGCCTACGAGCAGTACTTC. The J gene is TRBJ2-7, the V gene TRBV6-5; TRBD1 might be the D (6 bases). CDR1 and CDR2 from the germline V gene are MNHEY and SVGAGI. The CDR3 covers 13 residues. V was clipped by 2 bases and J by 2 bases, with 7 bases between them.